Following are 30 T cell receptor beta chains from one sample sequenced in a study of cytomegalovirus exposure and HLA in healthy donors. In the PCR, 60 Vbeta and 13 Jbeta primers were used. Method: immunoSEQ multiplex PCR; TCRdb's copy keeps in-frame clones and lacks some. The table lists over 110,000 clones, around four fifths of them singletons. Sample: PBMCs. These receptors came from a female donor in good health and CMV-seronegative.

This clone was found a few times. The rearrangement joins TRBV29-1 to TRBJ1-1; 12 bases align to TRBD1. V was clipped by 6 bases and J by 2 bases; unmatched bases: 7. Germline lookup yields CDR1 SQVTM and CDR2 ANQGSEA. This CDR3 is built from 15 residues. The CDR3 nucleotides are TGCAGCGTCAGAGGGACAGGGGGCGTTAACACTGAAGCTTTCTTT. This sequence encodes CSVRGTGGVNTEAFF.

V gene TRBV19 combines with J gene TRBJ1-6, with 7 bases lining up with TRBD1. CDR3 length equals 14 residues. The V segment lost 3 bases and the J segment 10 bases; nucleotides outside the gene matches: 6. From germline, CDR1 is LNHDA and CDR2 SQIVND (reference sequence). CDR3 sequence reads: CASSIITGESPLHF. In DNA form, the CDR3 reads TGTGCCAGTAGTATTATAACAGGGGAATCACCCCTCCACTTT.

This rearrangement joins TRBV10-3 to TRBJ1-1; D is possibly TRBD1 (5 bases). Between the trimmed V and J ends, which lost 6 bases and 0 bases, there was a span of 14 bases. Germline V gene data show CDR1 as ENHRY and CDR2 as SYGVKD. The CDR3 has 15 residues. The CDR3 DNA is TGTGCCATCAGCGAAGGTCCGGGGGTGAACACTGAAGCTTTCTTT. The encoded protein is CAISEGPGVNTEAFF.

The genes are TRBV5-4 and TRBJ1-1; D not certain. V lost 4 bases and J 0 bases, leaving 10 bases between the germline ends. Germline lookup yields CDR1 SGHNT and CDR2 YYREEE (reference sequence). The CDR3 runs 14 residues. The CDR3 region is CASSQRNMNTEAFF. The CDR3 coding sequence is TGTGCCAGCAGCCAACGAAACATGAACACTGAAGCTTTCTTT.

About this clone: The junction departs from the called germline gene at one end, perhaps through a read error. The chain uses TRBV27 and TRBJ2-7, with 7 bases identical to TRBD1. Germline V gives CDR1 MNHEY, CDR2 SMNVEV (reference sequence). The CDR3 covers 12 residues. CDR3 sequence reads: CASSSNPTGLRF. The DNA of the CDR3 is TGTGCCAGCAGTTCCAACCCGACAGGGCTGCGCTTC.

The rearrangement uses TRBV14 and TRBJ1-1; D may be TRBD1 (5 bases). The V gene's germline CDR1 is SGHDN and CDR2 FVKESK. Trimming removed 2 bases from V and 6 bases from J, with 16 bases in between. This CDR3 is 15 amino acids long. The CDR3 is CASSQPEGQFPEAFF. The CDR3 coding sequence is TGTGCCAGCAGCCAACCGGAGGGGCAGTTCCCTGAAGCTTTCTTT.

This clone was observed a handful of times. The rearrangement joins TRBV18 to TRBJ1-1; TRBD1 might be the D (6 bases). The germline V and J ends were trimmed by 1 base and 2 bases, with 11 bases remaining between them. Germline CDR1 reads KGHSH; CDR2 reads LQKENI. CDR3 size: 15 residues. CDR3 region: CASSPRYGGNTEAFF. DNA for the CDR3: TGTGCCAGCTCACCACGCTATGGGGGCAACACTGAAGCTTTCTTT.

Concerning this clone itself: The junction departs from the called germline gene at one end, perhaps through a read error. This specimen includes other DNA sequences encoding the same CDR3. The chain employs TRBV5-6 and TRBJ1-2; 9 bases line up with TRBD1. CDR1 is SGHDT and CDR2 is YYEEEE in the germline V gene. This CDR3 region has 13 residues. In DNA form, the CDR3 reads TGCGCCAGCAGCTTGGACAGGGGCTATGGCTACACCTTC. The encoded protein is CASSLDRGYGYTF.

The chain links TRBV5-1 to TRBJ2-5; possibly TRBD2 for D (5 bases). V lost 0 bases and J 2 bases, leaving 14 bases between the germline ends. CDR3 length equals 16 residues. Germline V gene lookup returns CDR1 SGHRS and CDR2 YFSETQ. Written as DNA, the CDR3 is TGCGCCAGCAGCTTGGCCGTCGGCGGGTTACAAGAGACCCAGTACTTC. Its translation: CASSLAVGGLQETQYF. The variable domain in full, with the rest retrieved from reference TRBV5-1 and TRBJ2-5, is KAGVTQTPRYLIKTRGQQVTLSCSPISGHRSVSWYQQTPGQGLQFLFEYFSETQRNKGNFPGRFSGRQFSNSRSEMNVSTLELGDSALYLCASSLAVGGLQETQYFGPGTRLLVL.

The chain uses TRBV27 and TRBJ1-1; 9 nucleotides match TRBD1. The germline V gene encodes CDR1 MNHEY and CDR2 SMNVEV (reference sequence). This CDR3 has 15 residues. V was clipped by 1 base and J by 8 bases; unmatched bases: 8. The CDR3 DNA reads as TGTGCCAGCAGTTTATGGGGGACAGGGCGAGCGGAAGCTTTCTTT. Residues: CASSLWGTGRAEAFF.

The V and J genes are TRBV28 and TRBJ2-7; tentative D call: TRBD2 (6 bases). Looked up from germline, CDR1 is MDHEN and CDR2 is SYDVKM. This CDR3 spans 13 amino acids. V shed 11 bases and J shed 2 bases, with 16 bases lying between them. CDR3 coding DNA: TGTGCCTCGGAGGGGTCCCCCCCCTACGAGCAGTACTTC. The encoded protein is CASEGSPPYEQYF.

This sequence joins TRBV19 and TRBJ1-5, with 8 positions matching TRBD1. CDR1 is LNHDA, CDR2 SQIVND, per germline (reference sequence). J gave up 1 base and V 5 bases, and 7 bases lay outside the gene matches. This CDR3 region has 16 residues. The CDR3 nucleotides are TGTGCCAGTAGTTTCCCGGGACAGGTGAGCAATCAGCCCCAGCATTTT. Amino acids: CASSFPGQVSNQPQHF.

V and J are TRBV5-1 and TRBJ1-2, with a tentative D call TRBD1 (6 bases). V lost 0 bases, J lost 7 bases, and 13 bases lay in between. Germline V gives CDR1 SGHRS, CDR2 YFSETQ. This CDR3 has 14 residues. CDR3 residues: CASSLAGQGLGYTF. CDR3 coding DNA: TGCGCCAGCAGCTTGGCGGGGCAGGGGCTTGGCTACACCTTC. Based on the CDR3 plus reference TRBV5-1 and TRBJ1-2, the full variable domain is KAGVTQTPRYLIKTRGQQVTLSCSPISGHRSVSWYQQTPGQGLQFLFEYFSETQRNKGNFPGRFSGRQFSNSRSEMNVSTLELGDSALYLCASSLAGQGLGYTFGSGTRLTVV.

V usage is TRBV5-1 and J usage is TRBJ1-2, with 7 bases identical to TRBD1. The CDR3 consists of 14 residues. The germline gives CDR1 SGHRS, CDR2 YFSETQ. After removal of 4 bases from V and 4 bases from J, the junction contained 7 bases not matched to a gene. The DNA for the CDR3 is TGCGCCAGCAGCGTAGGGGGCGTCGGCTATGGCTACACCTTC. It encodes CASSVGGVGYGYTF.

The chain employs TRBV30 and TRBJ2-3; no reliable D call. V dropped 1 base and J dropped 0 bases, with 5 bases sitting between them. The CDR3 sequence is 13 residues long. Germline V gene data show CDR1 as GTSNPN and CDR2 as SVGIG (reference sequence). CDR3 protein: CAWSDQSTDTQYF. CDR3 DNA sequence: TGTGCCTGGAGTGATCAGAGCACAGATACGCAGTATTTT.

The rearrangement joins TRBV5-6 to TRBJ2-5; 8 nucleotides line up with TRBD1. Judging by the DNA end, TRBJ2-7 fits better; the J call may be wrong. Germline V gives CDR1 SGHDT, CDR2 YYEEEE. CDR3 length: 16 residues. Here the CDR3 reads CASSLATGVRRYEQYF. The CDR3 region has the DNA TGTGCCAGCAGCTTGGCGACAGGGGTTCGGCGGTACGAGCAGTACTTC.

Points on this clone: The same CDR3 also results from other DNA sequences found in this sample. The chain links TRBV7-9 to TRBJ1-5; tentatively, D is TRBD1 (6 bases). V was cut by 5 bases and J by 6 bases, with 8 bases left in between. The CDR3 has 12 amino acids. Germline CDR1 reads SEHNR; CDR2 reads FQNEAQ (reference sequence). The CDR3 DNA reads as TGTGCCAGCAGCCTGACAGGTCAGCCCCAGCATTTT. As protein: CASSLTGQPQHF. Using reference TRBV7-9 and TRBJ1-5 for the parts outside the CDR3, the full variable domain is DTGVSQNPRHKITKRGQNVTFRCDPISEHNRLYWYRQTLGQGPEFLTYFQNEAQLEKSRLLSDRFSAERPKGSFSTLEIQRTEQGDSAMYLCASSLTGQPQHFGDGTRLSIL.

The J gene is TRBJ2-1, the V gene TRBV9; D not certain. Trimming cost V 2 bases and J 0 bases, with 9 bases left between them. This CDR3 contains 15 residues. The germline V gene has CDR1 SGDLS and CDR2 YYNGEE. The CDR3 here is CASSVADDSYNEQFF. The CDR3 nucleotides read TGTGCCAGCAGCGTCGCGGATGACTCCTACAATGAGCAGTTCTTC.

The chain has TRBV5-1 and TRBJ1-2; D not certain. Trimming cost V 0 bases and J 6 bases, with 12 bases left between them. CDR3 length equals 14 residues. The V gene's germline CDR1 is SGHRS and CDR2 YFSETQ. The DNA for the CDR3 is TGCGCCAGCAGCTTGGCCTGGGGAGGAGATGGCTACACCTTC. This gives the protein CASSLAWGGDGYTF.

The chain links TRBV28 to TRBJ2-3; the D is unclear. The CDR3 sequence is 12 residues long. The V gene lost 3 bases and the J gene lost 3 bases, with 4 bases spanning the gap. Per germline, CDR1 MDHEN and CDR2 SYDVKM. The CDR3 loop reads CASSFLTDTQYF. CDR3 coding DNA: TGTGCCAGCAGTTTTCTAACAGATACGCAGTATTTT. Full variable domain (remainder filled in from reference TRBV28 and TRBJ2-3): DVKVTQSSRYLVKRTGEKVFLECVQDMDHENMFWYRQDPGLGLRLIYFSYDVKMKEKGDIPEGYSVSREKKERFSLILESASTNQTSMYLCASSFLTDTQYFGPGTRLTVL.

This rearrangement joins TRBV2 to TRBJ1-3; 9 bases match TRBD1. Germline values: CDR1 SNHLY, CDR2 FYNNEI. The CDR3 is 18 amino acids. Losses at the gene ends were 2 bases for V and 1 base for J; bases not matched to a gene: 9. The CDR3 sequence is CASSEKWTGAGSGNTIYF. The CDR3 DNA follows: TGTGCCAGCAGTGAAAAGTGGACAGGGGCAGGTTCTGGAAACACCATATATTTT.

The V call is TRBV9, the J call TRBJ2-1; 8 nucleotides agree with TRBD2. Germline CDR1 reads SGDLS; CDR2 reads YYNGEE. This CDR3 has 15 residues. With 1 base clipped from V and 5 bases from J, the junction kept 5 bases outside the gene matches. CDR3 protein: CASSVSGSPNNEQFF. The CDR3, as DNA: TGTGCCAGCAGCGTAAGCGGGAGCCCCAACAATGAGCAGTTCTTC.

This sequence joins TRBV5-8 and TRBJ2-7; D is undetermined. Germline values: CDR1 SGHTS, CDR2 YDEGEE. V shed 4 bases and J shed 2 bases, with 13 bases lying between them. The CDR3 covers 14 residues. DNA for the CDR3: TGTGCCAGCAGCCGCCGTTTGCGGCCCTACGAGCAGTACTTC. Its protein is CASSRRLRPYEQYF.

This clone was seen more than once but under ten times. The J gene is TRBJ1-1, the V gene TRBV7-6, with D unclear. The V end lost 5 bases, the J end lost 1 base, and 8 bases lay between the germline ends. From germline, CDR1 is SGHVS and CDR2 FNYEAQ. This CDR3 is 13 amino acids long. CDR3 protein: CASSADTNTEAFF. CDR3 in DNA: TGTGCCAGCAGCGCAGACACGAACACTGAAGCTTTCTTT.

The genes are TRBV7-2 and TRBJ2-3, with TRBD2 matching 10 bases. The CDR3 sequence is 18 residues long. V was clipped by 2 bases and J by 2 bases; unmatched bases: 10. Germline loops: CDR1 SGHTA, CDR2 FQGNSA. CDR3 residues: CASSLRRPLAGHTDTQYF. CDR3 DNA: TGTGCCAGCAGCTTAAGACGGCCACTAGCGGGGCACACAGATACGCAGTATTTT.

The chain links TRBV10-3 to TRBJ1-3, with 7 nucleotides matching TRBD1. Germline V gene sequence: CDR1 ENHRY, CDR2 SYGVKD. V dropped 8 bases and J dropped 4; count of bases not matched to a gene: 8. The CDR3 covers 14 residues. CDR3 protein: CAIGTGTAGNTIYF. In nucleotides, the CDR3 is TGTGCCATCGGTACGGGGACAGCAGGAAACACCATATATTTT.

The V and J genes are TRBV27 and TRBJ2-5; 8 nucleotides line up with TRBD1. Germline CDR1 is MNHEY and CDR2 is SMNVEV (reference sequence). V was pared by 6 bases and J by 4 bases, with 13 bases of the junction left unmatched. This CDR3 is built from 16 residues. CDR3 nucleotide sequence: TGTGCCAGCAGACAACGACAGGGGCTCATCGGAGAGACCCAGTACTTC. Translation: CASRQRQGLIGETQYF.

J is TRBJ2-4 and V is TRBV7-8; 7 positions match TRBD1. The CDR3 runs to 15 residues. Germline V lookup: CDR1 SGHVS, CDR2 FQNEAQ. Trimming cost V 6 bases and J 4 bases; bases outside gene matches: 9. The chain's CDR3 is CASSPFAGGKNIQYF. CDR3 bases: TGTGCCAGCAGTCCCTTCGCAGGGGGTAAAAACATTCAGTACTTC.

The CDR3 sequence is CASSSLINRGQGAFF. Written as DNA, the CDR3 is TGTGCCAGCAGCTCGCTCATTAACAGGGGGCAAGGAGCTTTCTTT. The chain is built from TRBV11-2 and TRBJ1-1, with 9 bases that match TRBD1. Germline lookup yields CDR1 SGHAT and CDR2 FQNNGV. The CDR3 spans 15 residues. Trimming removed 4 bases from V and 10 bases from J; junction bases left unmatched: 13. The full variable domain, in which reference TRBV11-2 and TRBJ1-1 provide the parts outside the CDR3, is EAGVAQSPRYKIIEKRQSVAFWCNPISGHATLYWYQQILGQGPKLLIQFQNNGVVDDSQLPKDRFSAERLKGVDSTLKIQPAKLEDSAVYLCASSSLINRGQGAFFGQGTRLTVV.

Here the CDR3 reads CSVPPSGLQYDEQFF. Here the CDR3 DNA reads TGCAGCGTCCCTCCCTCTGGACTCCAGTACGATGAGCAGTTCTTC. The chain couples TRBV29-1 to TRBJ2-1, with D possibly TRBD2 on 5 matching bases. CDR3 size: 15 residues. CDR1 is SQVTM and CDR2 is ANQGSEA in the germline V gene. Trimming took off 6 bases at V and 8 bases at J, with 23 bases between the two ends.